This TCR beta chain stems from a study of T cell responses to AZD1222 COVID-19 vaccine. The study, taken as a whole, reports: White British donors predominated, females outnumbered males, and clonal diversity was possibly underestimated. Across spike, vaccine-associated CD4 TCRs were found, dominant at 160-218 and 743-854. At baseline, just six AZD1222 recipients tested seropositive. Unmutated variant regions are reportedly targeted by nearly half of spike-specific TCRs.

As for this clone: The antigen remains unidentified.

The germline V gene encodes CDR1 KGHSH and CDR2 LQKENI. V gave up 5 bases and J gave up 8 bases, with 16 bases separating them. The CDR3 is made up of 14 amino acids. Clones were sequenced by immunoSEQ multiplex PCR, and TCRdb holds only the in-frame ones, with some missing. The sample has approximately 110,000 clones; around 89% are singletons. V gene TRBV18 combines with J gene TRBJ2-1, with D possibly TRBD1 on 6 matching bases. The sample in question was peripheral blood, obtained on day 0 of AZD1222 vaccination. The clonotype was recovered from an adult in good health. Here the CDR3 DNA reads TGTGCCAGCTCAACGAACAGGGATATCGATGAGCAGTTCTTC. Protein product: CASSTNRDIDEQFF.